The following is a T cell receptor beta chain sequence with its context. Its target is not known. Produced via immunoSEQ multiplex PCR; TCRdb's table is partial and in-frame only. The sample holds around 26,000 clones, more than 65% seen once. Germline V gene lookup returns CDR1 SGHRS and CDR2 YFSETQ. V was cut by 0 bases and J by 8 bases, with 14 bases left in between. This CDR3 has 14 amino acids. The sample originates from a study of T cell clonotyping in hematopoietic cell transplantation. On the study more broadly: Cytoreduction preceded collection of pretransplant recipient samples.

The study, taken as a whole, reports: At the given depth, recipient repertoires were over 95% de novo clonotypes. Pathologically expanded recipient clonotypes increased progressively from day 30 to day 180 as diversity fell.

Specified time point: recipient sample about 28 days before transplant, after cytoreduction. V is TRBV5-1 and J is TRBJ1-2; maybe TRBD1 (6 bases). Sequencing used peripheral blood mononuclear cells, obtained before stem cell transplant. The origin of this receptor is a man in his forties or fifties with acute myeloid leukemia. Some clones in this sample may be carry-over from other donors' samples. DNA for the CDR3: TGCGCCAGCAGCTTGGTATACAGGGAGGGAGGCTACACCTTC. Residues: CASSLVYREGGYTF. The variable domain in full, with the rest retrieved from reference TRBV5-1 and TRBJ1-2, is KAGVTQTPRYLIKTRGQQVTLSCSPISGHRSVSWYQQTPGQGLQFLFEYFSETQRNKGNFPGRFSGRQFSNSRSEMNVSTLELGDSALYLCASSLVYREGGYTFGSGTRLTVV.